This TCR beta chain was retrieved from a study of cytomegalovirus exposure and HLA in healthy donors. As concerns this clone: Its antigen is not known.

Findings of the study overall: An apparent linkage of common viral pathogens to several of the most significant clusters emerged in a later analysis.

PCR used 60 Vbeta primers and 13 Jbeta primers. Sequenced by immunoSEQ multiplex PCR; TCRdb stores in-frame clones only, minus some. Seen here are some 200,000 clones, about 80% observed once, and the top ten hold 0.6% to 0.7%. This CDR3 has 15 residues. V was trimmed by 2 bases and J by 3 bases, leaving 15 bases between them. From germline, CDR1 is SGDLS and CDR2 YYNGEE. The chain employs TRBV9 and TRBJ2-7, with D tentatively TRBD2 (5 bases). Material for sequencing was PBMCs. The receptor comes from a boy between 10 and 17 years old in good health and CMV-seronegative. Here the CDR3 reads CASSVYGIPGYEQYF. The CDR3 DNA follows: TGTGCCAGCAGCGTGTACGGGATTCCCGGCTACGAGCAGTACTTC.